The T cell receptor (beta chain) under discussion was sequenced for a study of blood T cell repertoires in COVID-19. In the original processing: Reference gene primer amplification gave estimated nucleated cell counts. Assay: immunoSEQ multiplex PCR; the TCRdb copy retains only in-frame clones and omits some. V and J calls and clone size come straight from that table; D and trimming were deduced from the DNA. The table has approximately 220,000 clones, roughly four fifths seen once. CDR3 size: 13 residues. Germline CDR1 and CDR2: SGHVS and FQNEAQ. V gave up 5 bases and J gave up 0 bases, with 7 bases separating them.

The genes are TRBV7-8 and TRBJ1-2; perhaps TRBD1 as D (5 bases). The source of this sequence is a woman in her thirties or forties with active or convalescent COVID-19. Sequencing used peripheral blood. CDR3 DNA sequence: TGTGCCAGCAGCCCGGACACTAACTATGGCTACACCTTC. Protein product: CASSPDTNYGYTF.